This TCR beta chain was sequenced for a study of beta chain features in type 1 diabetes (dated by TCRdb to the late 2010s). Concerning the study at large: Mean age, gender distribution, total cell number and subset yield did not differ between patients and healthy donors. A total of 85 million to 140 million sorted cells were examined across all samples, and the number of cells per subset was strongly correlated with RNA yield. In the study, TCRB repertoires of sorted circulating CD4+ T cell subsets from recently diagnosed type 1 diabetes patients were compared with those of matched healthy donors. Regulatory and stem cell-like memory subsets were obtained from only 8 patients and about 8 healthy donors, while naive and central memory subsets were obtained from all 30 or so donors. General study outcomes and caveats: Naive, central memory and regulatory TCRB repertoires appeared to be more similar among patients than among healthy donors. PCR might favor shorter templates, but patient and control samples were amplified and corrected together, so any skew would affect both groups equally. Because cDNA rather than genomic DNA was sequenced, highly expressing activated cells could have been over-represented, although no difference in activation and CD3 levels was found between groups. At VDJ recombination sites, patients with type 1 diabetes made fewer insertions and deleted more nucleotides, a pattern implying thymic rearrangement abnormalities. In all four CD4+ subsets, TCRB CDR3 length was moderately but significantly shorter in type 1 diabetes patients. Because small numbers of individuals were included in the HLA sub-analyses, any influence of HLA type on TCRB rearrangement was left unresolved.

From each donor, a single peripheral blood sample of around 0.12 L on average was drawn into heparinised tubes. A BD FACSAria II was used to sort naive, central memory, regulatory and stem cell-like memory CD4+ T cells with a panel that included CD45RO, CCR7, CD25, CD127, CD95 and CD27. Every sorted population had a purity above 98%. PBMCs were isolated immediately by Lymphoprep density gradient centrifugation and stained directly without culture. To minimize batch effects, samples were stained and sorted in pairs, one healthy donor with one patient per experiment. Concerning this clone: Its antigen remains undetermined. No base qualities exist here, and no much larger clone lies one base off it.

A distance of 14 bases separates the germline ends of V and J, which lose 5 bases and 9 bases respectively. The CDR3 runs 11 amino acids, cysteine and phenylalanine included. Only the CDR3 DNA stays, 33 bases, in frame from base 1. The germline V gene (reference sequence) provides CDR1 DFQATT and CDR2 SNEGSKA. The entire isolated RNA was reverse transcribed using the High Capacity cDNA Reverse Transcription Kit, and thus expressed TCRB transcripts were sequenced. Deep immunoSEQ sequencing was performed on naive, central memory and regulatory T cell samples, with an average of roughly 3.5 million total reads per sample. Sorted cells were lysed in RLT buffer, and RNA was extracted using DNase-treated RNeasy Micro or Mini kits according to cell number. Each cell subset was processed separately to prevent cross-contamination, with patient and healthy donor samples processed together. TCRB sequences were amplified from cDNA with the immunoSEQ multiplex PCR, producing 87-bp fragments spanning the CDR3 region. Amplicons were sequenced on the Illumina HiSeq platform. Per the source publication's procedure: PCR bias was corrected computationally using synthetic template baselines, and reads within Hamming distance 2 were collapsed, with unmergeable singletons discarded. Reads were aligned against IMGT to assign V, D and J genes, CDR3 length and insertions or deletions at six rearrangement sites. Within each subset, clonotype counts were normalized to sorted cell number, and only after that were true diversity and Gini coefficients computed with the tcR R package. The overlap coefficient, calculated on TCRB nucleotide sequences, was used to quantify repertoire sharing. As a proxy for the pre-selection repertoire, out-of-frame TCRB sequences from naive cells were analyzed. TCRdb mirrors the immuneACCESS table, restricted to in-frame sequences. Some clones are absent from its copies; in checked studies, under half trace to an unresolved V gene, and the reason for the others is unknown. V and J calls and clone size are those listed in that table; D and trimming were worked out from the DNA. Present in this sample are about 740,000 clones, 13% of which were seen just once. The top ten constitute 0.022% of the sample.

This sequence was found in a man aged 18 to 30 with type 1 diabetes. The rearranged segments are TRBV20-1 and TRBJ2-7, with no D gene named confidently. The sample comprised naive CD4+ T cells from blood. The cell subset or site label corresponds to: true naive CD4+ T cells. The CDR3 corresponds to CSAPLVAGQYF. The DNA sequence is TGCAGTGCTCCGCTCGTCGCCGGGCAGTACTTC.